Below are 17 T cell receptor beta chains sequenced from a single sample in a study of T cells after posttransplantation cyclophosphamide. The assay was immunoSEQ multiplex PCR, and TCRdb's table has in-frame clones only and misses some. The data hold some 1,700 clones, with about 86% observed a single time. The sample was CD8+ T cells sorted from bone marrow. These receptors all come from a woman aged 45 to 65 in good health and a related stem cell transplant donor.

The chain is built from TRBV25-1 and TRBJ1-3; tentatively, D is TRBD1 (6 bases). The CDR3 is made up of 14 amino acids. Trimming took 5 bases from V and 0 from J, leaving 8 bases between them. Germline values: CDR1 MGHDK, CDR2 SYGVNS. This CDR3 reads CASSTGISGNTIYF. In nucleotides, the CDR3 is TGTGCCAGCAGTACAGGGATCTCTGGAAACACCATATATTTT.

J is TRBJ1-5 and V is TRBV29-1; possible D gene TRBD1, 5 bases. V lost 4 bases, J lost 0 bases, and 10 bases lay in between. This CDR3 contains 14 residues. Germline V lookup: CDR1 SQVTM, CDR2 ANQGSEA. This CDR3 reads CSVVVQGSNQPQHF. The CDR3 nucleotides are TGCAGCGTTGTAGTCCAGGGTAGCAATCAGCCCCAGCATTTT. Based on the CDR3 plus reference TRBV29-1 and TRBJ1-5, the full variable domain is SAVISQKPSRDICQRGTSLTIQCQVDSQVTMMFWYRQQPGQSLTLIATANQGSEATYESGFVIDKFPISRPNLTFSTLTVSNMSPEDSSIYLCSVVVQGSNQPQHFGDGTRLSIL.

This clone was counted between two and nine times. The CDR3 region is CASSEGPGETGELFF. DNA for the CDR3: TGTGCCAGCAGTGAAGGGCCAGGGGAAACCGGGGAGCTGTTTTTT. The V gene is TRBV6-1, the J gene TRBJ2-2, with a possible D match to TRBD1 (6 bases). Germline V gives CDR1 MNHNS, CDR2 SASEGT. V was cut by 1 base and J by 5 bases, with 11 bases left in between. This CDR3 is 15 amino acids long.

The chain combines TRBV11-2 with TRBJ2-5; TRBD2 agrees at 10 bases. Trimming took 5 bases from V and 0 from J; bases not matched to a gene: 6. Germline V gene sequence: CDR1 SGHAT, CDR2 FQNNGV. The CDR3 is made up of 16 amino acids. CDR3 bases: TGTGCCAGCAGCCCCGGGACTAGCGTCGACCAAGAGACCCAGTACTTC. It encodes CASSPGTSVDQETQYF.

CDR3 DNA: TGTGCCAGCAGCCTGGGGGTCAAGGGGGCTGATGAGCAGTTCTTC. It is translated as CASSLGVKGADEQFF. The chain recombines TRBV5-4 with TRBJ2-1; TRBD1 matches at 7 bases. Germline trimming cut 4 bases from V and 8 bases from J; bases unmatched to any gene: 12. Per germline, CDR1 SGHNT and CDR2 YYREEE (reference sequence). The CDR3 has 15 residues.

CDR3 DNA sequence: TGCGCCAGCAGTGAGTTCGAGGGGGCGGGCTATGGCTACACCTTC. This translates into CASSEFEGAGYGYTF. The J gene is TRBJ1-2, the V gene TRBV10-2; 7 bases fit TRBD1. The CDR3 is made up of 15 amino acids. CDR1 is WSHSY, CDR2 SAAADI, per germline. J was trimmed by 4 bases and V by 1 base; bases with no gene match: 6.

The rearrangement uses TRBV27 and TRBJ1-5, with 7 bases identical to TRBD1. This CDR3 region has 14 residues. V was pared by 6 bases and J by 5 bases, with 7 bases of the junction left unmatched. Germline CDR1 is MNHEY and CDR2 is SMNVEV (reference sequence). The CDR3 reads CASRTTTGDQPQHF. CDR3 DNA sequence: TGTGCCAGCAGAACCACCACAGGGGATCAGCCCCAGCATTTT.

This CDR3 reads CASSWGGDGTEAFF. CDR3 bases: TGTGCCAGCAGTTGGGGGGGGGACGGGACCGAAGCTTTCTTT. V and J are TRBV27 and TRBJ1-1; D is perhaps TRBD1 (5 bases). Per germline, CDR1 MNHEY and CDR2 SMNVEV (reference sequence). The CDR3 is made up of 14 amino acids. Trimming took 4 bases from V and 8 from J, leaving 17 bases between them.

The chain uses TRBV5-6 and TRBJ2-7, with TRBD2 identical over 8 bases. The CDR3 has 14 amino acids. The ends lost 3 bases at V and 4 bases at J; junction bases unmatched: 6. Germline lookup yields CDR1 SGHDT and CDR2 YYEEEE. For the CDR3, the DNA is TGTGCCAGCAGCTCCAACGGGAGGGGGTACGAGCAGTACTTC. Residues: CASSSNGRGYEQYF.

This sequence joins TRBV6-5 and TRBJ2-5, with TRBD1 matching over 10 bases. The CDR3 contains 16 residues. J was trimmed by 5 bases and V by 1 base; bases with no gene match: 7. Germline CDR1 is MNHEY and CDR2 is SVGAGI. The DNA for the CDR3 is TGTGCCAGCAGTTACTTAAGACAGGGGGCCAAGGAGACCCAGTACTTC. Protein sequence: CASSYLRQGAKETQYF.

This sequence joins TRBV7-9 and TRBJ1-4, with TRBD1 matching over 7 bases. Per germline, CDR1 SEHNR and CDR2 FQNEAQ (reference sequence). The CDR3 is 15 residues long. With 5 bases clipped from V and 4 bases from J, the junction kept 7 bases outside the gene matches. CDR3 DNA sequence: TGTGCCAGCAGCAGAAGCCGGGACAGTAATGAAAAACTGTTTTTT. Its translation is CASSRSRDSNEKLFF.

The CDR3 loop is CASSLEAGPTLLYEQYF. CDR3 nucleotides: TGTGCCAGCAGCTTAGAAGCGGGACCGACACTGCTCTACGAGCAGTACTTC. J is TRBJ2-7 and V is TRBV7-6, with TRBD2 matching 7 bases. The ends lost 1 base at V and 3 bases at J; junction bases unmatched: 12. Per germline, CDR1 SGHVS and CDR2 FNYEAQ. This CDR3 region has 17 residues. Based on the CDR3 plus reference TRBV7-6 and TRBJ2-7, the full variable domain is GAGVSQSPRYKVTKRGQDVALRCDPISGHVSLYWYRQALGQGPEFLTYFNYEAQQDKSGLPNDRFSAERPEGSISTLTIQRTEQRDSAMYRCASSLEAGPTLLYEQYFGPGTRLTVT.

The chain joins TRBV6-6 to TRBJ1-1; TRBD1 might be the D (6 bases). This CDR3 spans 15 amino acids. Per the germline V gene, CDR1 is MNHNY and CDR2 is SVGAGI (reference sequence). V was shortened by 6 bases and J by 4 bases, with 18 bases between the two germline ends. DNA of the CDR3: TGTGCCAGCAGCCTAGGTGGGGGCTACGGCACTGAAGCTTTCTTT. Its protein is CASSLGGGYGTEAFF.

The chain couples TRBV7-3 to TRBJ1-2; tentatively, D is TRBD1 (6 bases). This CDR3 region has 15 residues. The V gene lost 0 bases and the J gene lost 4 bases, with 12 bases spanning the gap. Germline lookup yields CDR1 SGHTA and CDR2 FQGTGA. CDR3 in DNA: TGTGCCAGCAGCTTAACGGCGGGGGGCGCCTATGGCTACACCTTC. This encodes CASSLTAGGAYGYTF.

The genes are TRBV7-9 and TRBJ1-2; the match to TRBD1 covers 8 bases. The V gene end was trimmed by 3 bases and the J gene end by 7 bases; junction bases not matched to a gene: 13. The CDR3 spans 16 residues. CDR1 is SEHNR, CDR2 FQNEAQ, per germline (reference sequence). Here the CDR3 reads CASSFSLDRAGSGYTF. For the CDR3, the DNA is TGTGCCAGCAGCTTTTCCTTGGACAGGGCGGGAAGTGGCTACACCTTC.

The chain joins TRBV27 to TRBJ1-5; D is perhaps TRBD1 (5 bases). CDR3 length: 14 residues. V lost 9 bases, J lost 2 bases, and 14 bases lay in between. Germline loops: CDR1 MNHEY, CDR2 SMNVEV (reference sequence). CDR3 DNA: TGTGCCAGTACTCAGGGAGGACGCAATCAGCCCCAGCATTTT. This gives the protein CASTQGGRNQPQHF.

Points on this clone: The junction differs from germline at one of its ends, possibly a read error. The chain links TRBV6-1 to TRBJ2-7; D is unresolved. The germline V gene has CDR1 MNHNS and CDR2 SASEGT. The CDR3 length is 14 residues. In nucleotides, the CDR3 is TGTGCCAGCAGCGAAGTAGCTGACTCCTACGAGCAGTACTTC. This codes for CASSEVADSYEQYF.